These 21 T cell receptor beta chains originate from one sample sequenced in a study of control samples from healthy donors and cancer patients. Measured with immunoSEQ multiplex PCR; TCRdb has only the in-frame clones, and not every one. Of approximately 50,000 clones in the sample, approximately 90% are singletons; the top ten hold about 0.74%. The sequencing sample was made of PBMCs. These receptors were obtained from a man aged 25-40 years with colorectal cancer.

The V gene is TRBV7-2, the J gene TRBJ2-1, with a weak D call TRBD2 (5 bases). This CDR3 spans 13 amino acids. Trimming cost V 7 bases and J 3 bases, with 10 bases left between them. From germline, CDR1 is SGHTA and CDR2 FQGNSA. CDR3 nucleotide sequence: TGTGCCAGCAACCTGGCGGGCTACAATGAGCAGTTCTTC. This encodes CASNLAGYNEQFF.

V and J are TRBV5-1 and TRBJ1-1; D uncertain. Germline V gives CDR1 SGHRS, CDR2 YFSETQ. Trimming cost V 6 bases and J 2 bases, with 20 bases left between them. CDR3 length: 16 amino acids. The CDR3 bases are TGCGCCAGCACCTTAGGGTCCCCACAGCTAAACACTGAAGCTTTCTTT. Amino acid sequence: CASTLGSPQLNTEAFF.

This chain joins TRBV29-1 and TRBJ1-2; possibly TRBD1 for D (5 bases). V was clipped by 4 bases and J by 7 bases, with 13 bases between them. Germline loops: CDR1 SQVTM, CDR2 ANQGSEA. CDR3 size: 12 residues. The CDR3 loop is CSVGSGAGGYTF. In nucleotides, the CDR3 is TGCAGCGTTGGTTCTGGGGCTGGTGGCTACACCTTC.

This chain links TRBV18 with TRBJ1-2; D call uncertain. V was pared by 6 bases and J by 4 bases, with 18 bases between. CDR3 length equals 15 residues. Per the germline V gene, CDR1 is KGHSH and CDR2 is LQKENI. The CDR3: CASSSDEGRGYGYTF. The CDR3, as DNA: TGTGCCAGCTCGTCAGATGAAGGTCGTGGCTATGGCTACACCTTC.

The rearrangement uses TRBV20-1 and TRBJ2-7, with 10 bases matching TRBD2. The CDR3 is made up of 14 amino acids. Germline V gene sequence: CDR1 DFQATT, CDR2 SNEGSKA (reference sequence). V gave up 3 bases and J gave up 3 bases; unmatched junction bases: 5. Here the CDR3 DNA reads TGCAGTGCTAGTATACTAGCGGGGAGCTACGAGCAGTACGTC. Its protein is CSASILAGSYEQYV.

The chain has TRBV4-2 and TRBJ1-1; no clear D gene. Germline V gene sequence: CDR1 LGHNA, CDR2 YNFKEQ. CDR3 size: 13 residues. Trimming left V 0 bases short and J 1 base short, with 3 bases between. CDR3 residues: CASSQEWNTEAFF. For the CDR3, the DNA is TGTGCCAGCAGCCAAGAATGGAACACTGAAGCTTTCTTT.

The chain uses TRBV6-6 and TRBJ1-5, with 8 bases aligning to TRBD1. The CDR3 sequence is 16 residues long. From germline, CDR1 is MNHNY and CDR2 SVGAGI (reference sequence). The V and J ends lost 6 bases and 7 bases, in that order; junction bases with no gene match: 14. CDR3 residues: CASSPGLDRGGQPQHF. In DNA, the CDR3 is TGTGCCAGCAGCCCCGGGCTAGACAGGGGCGGCCAGCCCCAGCATTTT.

The CDR3 region is CASSLDTGRNNSPLHF. In nucleotides, the CDR3 is TGTGCCAGCAGCTTAGATACAGGGCGAAATAATTCACCCCTCCACTTT. The rearrangement joins TRBV7-8 to TRBJ1-6; the D gene is possibly TRBD1 (6 bases). The CDR3 is 16 residues long. V lost 1 base and J 5 bases, leaving 12 bases between the germline ends. Per germline, CDR1 SGHVS and CDR2 FQNEAQ. Full variable domain (missing parts from reference TRBV7-8 and TRBJ1-6): GAGVSQSPRYKVAKRGQDVALRCDPISGHVSLFWYQQALGQGPEFLTYFQNEAQLDKSGLPSDRFFAERPEGSVSTLKIQRTQQEDSAVYLCASSLDTGRNNSPLHFGNGTRLTVT.

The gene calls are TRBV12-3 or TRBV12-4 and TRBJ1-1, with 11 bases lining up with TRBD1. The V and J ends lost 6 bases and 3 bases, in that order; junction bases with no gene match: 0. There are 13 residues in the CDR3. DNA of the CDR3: TGTGCCAGCAGGGGACAGGGGGACACTGAAGCTTTCTTT. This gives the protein CASRGQGDTEAFF.

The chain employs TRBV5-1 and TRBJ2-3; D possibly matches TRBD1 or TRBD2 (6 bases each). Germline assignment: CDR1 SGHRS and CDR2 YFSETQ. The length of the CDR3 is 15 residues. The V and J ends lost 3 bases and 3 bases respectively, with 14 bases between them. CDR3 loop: CASSWVGGETDTQYF. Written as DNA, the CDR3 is TGCGCCAGCAGCTGGGTGGGGGGCGAGACAGATACGCAGTATTTT.

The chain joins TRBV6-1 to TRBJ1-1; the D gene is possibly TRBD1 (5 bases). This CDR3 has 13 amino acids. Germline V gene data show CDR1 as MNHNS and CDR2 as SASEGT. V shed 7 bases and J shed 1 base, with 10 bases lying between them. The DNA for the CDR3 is TGTGCCAGCACCGAGACAGAGAACACTGAAGCTTTCTTT. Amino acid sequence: CASTETENTEAFF.

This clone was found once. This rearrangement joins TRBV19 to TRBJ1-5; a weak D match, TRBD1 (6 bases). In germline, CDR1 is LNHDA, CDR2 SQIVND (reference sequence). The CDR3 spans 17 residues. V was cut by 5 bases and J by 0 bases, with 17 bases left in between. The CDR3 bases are TGTGCCAGTAGTCAGATTCCCGGGGGGGCTAGCAATCAGCCCCAGCATTTT. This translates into CASSQIPGGASNQPQHF.

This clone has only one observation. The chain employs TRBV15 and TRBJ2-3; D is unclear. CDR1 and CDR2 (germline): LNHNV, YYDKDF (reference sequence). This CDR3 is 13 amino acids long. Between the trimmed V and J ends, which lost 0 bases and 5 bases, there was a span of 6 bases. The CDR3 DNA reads TGTGCCACCAGCAGAGATCGAGGAGATACGCAGTATTTT. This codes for CATSRDRGDTQYF.

This CDR3 reads CASSGRLAGIRYNEQFF. In DNA form, the CDR3 reads TGTGCCAGCAGCGGGCGACTAGCGGGGATTCGTTACAATGAGCAGTTCTTC. The genes are TRBV9 and TRBJ2-1, with 11 bases fitting TRBD2. The ends lost 3 bases at V and 4 bases at J; junction bases unmatched: 9. There are 17 residues in the CDR3. Germline V gene lookup returns CDR1 SGDLS and CDR2 YYNGEE.

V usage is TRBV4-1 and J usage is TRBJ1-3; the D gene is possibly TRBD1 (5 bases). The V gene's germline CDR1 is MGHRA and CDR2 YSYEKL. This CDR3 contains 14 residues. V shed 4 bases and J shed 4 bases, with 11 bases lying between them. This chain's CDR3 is CASSLRPGGNTIYF. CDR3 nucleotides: TGCGCCAGCAGCCTCAGGCCAGGGGGAAACACCATATATTTT.

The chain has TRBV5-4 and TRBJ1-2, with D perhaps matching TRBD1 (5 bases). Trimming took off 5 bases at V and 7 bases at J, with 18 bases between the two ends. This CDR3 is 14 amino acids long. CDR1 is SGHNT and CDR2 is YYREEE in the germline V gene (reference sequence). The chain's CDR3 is CASRSGARKAGYTF. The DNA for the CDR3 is TGTGCCAGCAGATCCGGGGCGAGGAAGGCTGGCTACACCTTC.

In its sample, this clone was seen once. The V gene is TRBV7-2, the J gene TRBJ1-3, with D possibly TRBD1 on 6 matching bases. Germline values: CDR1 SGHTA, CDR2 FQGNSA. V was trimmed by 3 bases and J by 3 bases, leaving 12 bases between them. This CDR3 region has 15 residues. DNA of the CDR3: TGTGCCAGCAGCTTCCCTCTGGGACATGGAAACACCATATATTTT. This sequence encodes CASSFPLGHGNTIYF.

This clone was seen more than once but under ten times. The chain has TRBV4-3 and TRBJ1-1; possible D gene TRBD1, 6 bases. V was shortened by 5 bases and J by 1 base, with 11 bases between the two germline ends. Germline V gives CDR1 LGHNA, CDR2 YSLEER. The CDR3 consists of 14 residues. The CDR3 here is CASSWGAQNTEAFF. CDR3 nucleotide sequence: TGCGCCAGCAGCTGGGGGGCCCAGAACACTGAAGCTTTCTTT.

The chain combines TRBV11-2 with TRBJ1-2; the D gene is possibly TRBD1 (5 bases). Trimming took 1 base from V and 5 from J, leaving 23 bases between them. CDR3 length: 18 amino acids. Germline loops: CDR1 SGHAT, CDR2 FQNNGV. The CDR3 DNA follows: TGTGCCAGCAGCTTAGGGGGCCGGGGCAGGCAGCCTATTTATGGCTACACCTTC. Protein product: CASSLGGRGRQPIYGYTF. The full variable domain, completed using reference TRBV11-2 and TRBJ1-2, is EAGVAQSPRYKIIEKRQSVAFWCNPISGHATLYWYQQILGQGPKLLIQFQNNGVVDDSQLPKDRFSAERLKGVDSTLKIQPAKLEDSAVYLCASSLGGRGRQPIYGYTFGSGTRLTVV.

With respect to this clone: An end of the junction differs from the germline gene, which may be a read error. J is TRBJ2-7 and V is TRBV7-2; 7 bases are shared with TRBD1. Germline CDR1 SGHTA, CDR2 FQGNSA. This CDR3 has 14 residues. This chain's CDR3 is CASSYRDSSSEQYF. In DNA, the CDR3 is TGTGCCAGCAGCTACCGGGACAGCTCCTCCGAGCAGTACTTC.

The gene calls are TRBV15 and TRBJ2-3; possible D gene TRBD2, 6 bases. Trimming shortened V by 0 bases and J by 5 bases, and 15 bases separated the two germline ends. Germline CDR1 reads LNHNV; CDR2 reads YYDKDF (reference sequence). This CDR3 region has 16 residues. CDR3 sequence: CATSRDGGAGRDTQYF. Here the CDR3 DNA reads TGTGCCACCAGCAGAGATGGGGGAGCGGGTCGAGATACGCAGTATTTT.